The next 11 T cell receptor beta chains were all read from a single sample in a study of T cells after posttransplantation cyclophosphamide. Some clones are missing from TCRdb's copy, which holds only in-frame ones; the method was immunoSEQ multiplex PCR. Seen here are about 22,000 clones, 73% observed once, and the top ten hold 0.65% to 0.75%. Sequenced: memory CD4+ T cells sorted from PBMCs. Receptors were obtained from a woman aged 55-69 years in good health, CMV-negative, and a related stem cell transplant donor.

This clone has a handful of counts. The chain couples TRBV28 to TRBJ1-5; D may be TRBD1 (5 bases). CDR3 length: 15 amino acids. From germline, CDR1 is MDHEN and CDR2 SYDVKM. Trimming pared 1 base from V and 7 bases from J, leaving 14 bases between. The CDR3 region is CASSLSEKGKQPQHF. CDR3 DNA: TGTGCCAGCAGTTTATCGGAGAAGGGGAAACAGCCCCAGCATTTT.

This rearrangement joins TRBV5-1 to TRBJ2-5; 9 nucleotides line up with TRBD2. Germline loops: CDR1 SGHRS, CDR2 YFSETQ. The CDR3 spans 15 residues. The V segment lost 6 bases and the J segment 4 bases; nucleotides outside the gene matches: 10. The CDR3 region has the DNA TGCGCCAGCAAAGGTAGCGGGGGCCCTTCAGAGACCCAGTACTTC. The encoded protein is CASKGSGGPSETQYF.

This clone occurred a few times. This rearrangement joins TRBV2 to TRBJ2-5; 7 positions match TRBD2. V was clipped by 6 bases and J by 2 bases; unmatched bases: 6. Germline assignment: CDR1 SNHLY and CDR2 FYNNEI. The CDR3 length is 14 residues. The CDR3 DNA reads TGTGCCAGCAGGGCAGCGGGACCACAAGAGACCCAGTACTTC. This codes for CASRAAGPQETQYF.

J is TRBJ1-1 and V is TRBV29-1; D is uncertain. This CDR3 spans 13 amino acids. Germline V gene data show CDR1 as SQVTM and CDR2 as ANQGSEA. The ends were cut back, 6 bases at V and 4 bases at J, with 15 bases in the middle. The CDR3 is CSVNKPGGTEAFF. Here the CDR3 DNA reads TGCAGCGTCAATAAACCGGGTGGCACTGAAGCTTTCTTT.

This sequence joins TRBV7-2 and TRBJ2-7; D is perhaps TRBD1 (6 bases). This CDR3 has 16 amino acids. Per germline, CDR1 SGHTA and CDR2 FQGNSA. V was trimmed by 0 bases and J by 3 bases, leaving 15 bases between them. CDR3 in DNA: TGTGCCAGCAGCTTAGCGGCTTGGGGACACAACTACGAGCAGTACTTC. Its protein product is CASSLAAWGHNYEQYF.

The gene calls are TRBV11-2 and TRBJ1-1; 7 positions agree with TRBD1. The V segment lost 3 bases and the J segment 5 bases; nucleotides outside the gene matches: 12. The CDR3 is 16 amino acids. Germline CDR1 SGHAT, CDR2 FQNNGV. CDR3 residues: CASSFSHRGRWTEAFF. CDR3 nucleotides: TGTGCCAGCAGCTTTTCGCACAGGGGAAGGTGGACTGAAGCTTTCTTT. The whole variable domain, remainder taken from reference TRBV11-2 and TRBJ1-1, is EAGVAQSPRYKIIEKRQSVAFWCNPISGHATLYWYQQILGQGPKLLIQFQNNGVVDDSQLPKDRFSAERLKGVDSTLKIQPAKLEDSAVYLCASSFSHRGRWTEAFFGQGTRLTVV.

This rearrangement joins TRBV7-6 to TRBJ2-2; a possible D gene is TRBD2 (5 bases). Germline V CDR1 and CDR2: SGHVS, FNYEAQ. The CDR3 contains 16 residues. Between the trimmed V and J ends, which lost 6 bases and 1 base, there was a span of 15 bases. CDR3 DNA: TGTGCCAGCAGGTCCTTACCGGCGGGGAACACCGGGGAGCTGTTTTTT. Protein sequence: CASRSLPAGNTGELFF.

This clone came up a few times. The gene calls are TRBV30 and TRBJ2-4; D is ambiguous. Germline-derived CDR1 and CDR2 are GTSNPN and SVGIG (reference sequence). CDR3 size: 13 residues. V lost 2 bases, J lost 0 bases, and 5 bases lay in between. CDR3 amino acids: CAWSPLAKNIQYF. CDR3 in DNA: TGTGCCTGGAGTCCCCTAGCCAAAAACATTCAGTACTTC.

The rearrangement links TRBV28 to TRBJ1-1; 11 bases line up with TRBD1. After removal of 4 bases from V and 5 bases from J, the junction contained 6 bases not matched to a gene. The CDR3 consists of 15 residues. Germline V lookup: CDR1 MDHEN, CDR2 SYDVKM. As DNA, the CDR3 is TGTGCCAGCAGTTCATCCGGGACAGGGGGGACTGAAGCTTTCTTT. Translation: CASSSSGTGGTEAFF.

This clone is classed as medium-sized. CDR3 sequence reads: CASSSGDGAYNEQFF. The CDR3 nucleotides are TGTGCCAGCAGCTCAGGAGACGGGGCCTACAATGAGCAGTTCTTC. The chain combines TRBV7-9 with TRBJ2-1; D is possibly TRBD2 (5 bases). Trimming cost V 4 bases and J 2 bases, with 12 bases left between them. CDR1 and CDR2 from the germline V gene are SEHNR and FQNEAQ (reference sequence). The CDR3 sequence is 15 residues long.

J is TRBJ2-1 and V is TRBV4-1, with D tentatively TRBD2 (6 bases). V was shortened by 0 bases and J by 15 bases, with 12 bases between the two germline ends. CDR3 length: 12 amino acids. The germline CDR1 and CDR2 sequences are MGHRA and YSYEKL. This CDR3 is CASSQERGGAFF. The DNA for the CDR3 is TGCGCCAGCAGCCAAGAGCGGGGTGGCGCGTTCTTC.